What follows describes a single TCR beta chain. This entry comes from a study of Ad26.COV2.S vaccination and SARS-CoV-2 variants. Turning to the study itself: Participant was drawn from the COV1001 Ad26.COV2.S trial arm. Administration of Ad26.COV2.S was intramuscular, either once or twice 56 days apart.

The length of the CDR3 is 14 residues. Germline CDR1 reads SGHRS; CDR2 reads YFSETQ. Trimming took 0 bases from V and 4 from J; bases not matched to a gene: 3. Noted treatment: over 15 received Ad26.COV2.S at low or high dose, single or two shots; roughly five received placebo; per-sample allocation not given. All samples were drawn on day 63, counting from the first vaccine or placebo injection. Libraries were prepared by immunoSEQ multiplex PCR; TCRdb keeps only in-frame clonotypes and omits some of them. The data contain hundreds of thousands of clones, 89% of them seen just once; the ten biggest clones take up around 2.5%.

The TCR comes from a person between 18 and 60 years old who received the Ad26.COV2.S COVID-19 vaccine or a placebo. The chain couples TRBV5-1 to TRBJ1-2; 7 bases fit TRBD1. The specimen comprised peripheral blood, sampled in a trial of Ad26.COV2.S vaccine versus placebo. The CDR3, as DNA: TGCGCCAGCAGCTTGGGACAGGGTGGCTATGGCTACACCTTC. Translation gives CASSLGQGGYGYTF.